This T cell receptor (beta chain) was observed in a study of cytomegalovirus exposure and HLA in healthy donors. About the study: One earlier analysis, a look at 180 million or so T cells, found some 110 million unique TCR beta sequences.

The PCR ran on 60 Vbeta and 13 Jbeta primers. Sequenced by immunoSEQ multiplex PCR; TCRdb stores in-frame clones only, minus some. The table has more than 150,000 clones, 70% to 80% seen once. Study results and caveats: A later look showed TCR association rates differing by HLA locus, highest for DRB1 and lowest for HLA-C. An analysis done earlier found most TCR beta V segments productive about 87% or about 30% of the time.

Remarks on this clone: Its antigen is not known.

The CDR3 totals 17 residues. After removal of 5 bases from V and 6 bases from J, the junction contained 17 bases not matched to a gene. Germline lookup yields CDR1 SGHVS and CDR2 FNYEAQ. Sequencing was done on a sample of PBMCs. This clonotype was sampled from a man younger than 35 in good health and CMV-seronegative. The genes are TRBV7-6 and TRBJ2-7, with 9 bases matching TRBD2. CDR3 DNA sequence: TGTGCCAGCAGCCGACTAGCGGTAGGCGGGTTGGTAGGCGAGCAGTACTTC. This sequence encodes CASSRLAVGGLVGEQYF.